The 29 T cell receptor beta chains listed next were all sequenced from one sample in a study of control samples from healthy donors and cancer patients (dated by TCRdb to between 2020 and 2021). The method behind the library was the immunoSEQ multiplex PCR assay. What TCRdb holds here is the immuneACCESS table cut down to in-frame rearrangements. Part of the clones is not present; checked against another copy, under half of the missing clones reflect an unresolved V gene, and the others are unexplained. This sample comprises about 95,000 clones, about 87% of them detected only once. The ten largest make up approximately 14% of the sample. The sample consisted of blood. The receptor source for this set is a woman in her seventies in good health.

This sequence joins TRBV14 and TRBJ1-1, with D unresolved. This CDR3 spans 15 amino acids. Germline V lookup: CDR1 SGHDN, CDR2 FVKESK. The V and J ends lost 2 bases and 4 bases respectively, with 14 bases between them. CDR3 DNA: TGTGCCAGCAGCCAACTGGGTATGAGGGCCACTGAAGCTTTCTTT. It specifies CASSQLGMRATEAFF.

The V and J genes are TRBV11-3 and TRBJ2-3; perhaps D is TRBD1 or TRBD2 (5 bases each). There are 18 residues in the CDR3. Trimming took 5 bases from V and 1 from J, leaving 22 bases between them. The germline V gene has CDR1 SGHNT and CDR2 YENEEA. This CDR3 reads CASSKRGLPTIGTDTQYF. The CDR3 DNA is TGTGCCAGCAGCAAGAGGGGTTTGCCAACCATCGGCACAGATACGCAGTATTTT.

The chain couples TRBV5-1 to TRBJ2-3; the match to TRBD2 covers 15 bases. CDR3 length: 16 residues. Germline lookup yields CDR1 SGHRS and CDR2 YFSETQ. After removal of 3 bases from V and 5 bases from J, the junction contained 4 bases not matched to a gene. CDR3 DNA: TGCGCCAGCAGCTCCGGGACTAGCGGGAGGATAGATACGCAGTATTTT. Translated: CASSSGTSGRIDTQYF. Full variable domain (missing parts from reference TRBV5-1 and TRBJ2-3): KAGVTQTPRYLIKTRGQQVTLSCSPISGHRSVSWYQQTPGQGLQFLFEYFSETQRNKGNFPGRFSGRQFSNSRSEMNVSTLELGDSALYLCASSSGTSGRIDTQYFGPGTRLTVL.

This clone was observed a single time. The chain uses TRBV5-1 and TRBJ1-2; D remains ambiguous. The CDR3 consists of 13 residues. V was shortened by 0 bases and J by 6 bases, with 9 bases between the two germline ends. CDR1 is SGHRS, CDR2 YFSETQ, per germline. The CDR3, as DNA: TGCGCCAGCAGCTTGGGATCAAGGGATGGCTACACCTTC. Its translation is CASSLGSRDGYTF.

The chain employs TRBV19 and TRBJ1-1, with TRBD1 as a possible D gene (5 bases). Germline V gene sequence: CDR1 LNHDA, CDR2 SQIVND (reference sequence). Trimming took off 6 bases at V and 0 bases at J, with 14 bases between the two ends. The length of the CDR3 is 15 residues. This chain's CDR3 is CASSDPGTLNTEAFF. CDR3 DNA sequence: TGTGCCAGTAGCGATCCAGGGACCCTGAACACTGAAGCTTTCTTT.

V and J are TRBV27 and TRBJ2-1, with TRBD2 matching 11 bases. The CDR3 extends over 16 amino acids. J was trimmed by 2 bases and V by 8 bases; bases with no gene match: 8. Looked up from germline, CDR1 is MNHEY and CDR2 is SMNVEV (reference sequence). The CDR3 nucleotides are TGTGCCAGCCGGCAACTAGCGGGAGAGGCCTACAATGAGCAGTTCTTC. This translates into CASRQLAGEAYNEQFF.

CDR3 coding DNA: TGTGCCAGCAGTGATGGACTAGCGGGGGGGAAAGAGACCCAGTACTTC. Protein: CASSDGLAGGKETQYF. This rearrangement joins TRBV2 to TRBJ2-5, with 15 bases that match TRBD2. The V segment lost 3 bases and the J segment 3 bases; nucleotides outside the gene matches: 2. This CDR3 has 16 amino acids. Per germline, CDR1 SNHLY and CDR2 FYNNEI.

The chain uses TRBV7-9 and TRBJ1-1; D is unresolved. Deletions cut 5 bases from V and 2 bases from J, with 15 bases between. The CDR3 covers 15 residues. Germline-derived CDR1 and CDR2 are SEHNR and FQNEAQ (reference sequence). Written as DNA, the CDR3 is TGTGCCAGCAGCCTCACCAATAGGATCAACACTGAAGCTTTCTTT. This sequence encodes CASSLTNRINTEAFF.

The V and J genes are TRBV13 and TRBJ1-1; no firm D call. Germline values: CDR1 PRHDT, CDR2 FYEKMQ (reference sequence). The CDR3 spans 14 residues. V gave up 5 bases and J gave up 4 bases, with 14 bases separating them. The CDR3 reads CASSVNRRLTEAFF. Here the CDR3 DNA reads TGTGCCAGCAGCGTTAACCGCCGCCTCACTGAAGCTTTCTTT.

CDR3 residues: CASSLAAGSGANVLTF. The CDR3 DNA reads as TGTGCCAGCAGCTTGGCAGCGGGCTCTGGGGCCAACGTCCTGACTTTC. The chain couples TRBV5-5 to TRBJ2-6; D might be TRBD2 (6 bases). Trimming pared 0 bases from V and 0 bases from J, leaving 7 bases between. Germline CDR1 reads SGHKS; CDR2 reads YYEKEE (reference sequence). CDR3 length: 16 residues.

In its sample, this clone was seen once. V and J are TRBV6-1 and TRBJ1-5, with D unresolved. CDR1 is MNHNS and CDR2 is SASEGT in the germline V gene. The germline V and J ends were trimmed by 3 bases and 2 bases, with 11 bases remaining between them. The CDR3 has 15 residues. The CDR3 is CASSDGPWGNQPQHF. The CDR3 DNA is TGTGCCAGCAGTGACGGACCTTGGGGCAATCAGCCCCAGCATTTT.

V is TRBV10-1 and J is TRBJ1-1, with D tentatively TRBD1 (5 bases). The V gene lost 5 bases and the J gene lost 5 bases, with 12 bases spanning the gap. CDR3 length: 13 amino acids. The V gene's germline CDR1 is WNHNN and CDR2 SYGVQD (reference sequence). This CDR3 reads CASSQTAGTEAFF. CDR3 nucleotides: TGCGCCAGCAGTCAGACAGCTGGGACTGAAGCTTTCTTT.

The V gene is TRBV5-1, the J gene TRBJ2-1; TRBD2 matches at 11 bases. V lost 4 bases, J lost 3 bases, and 3 bases stayed unmatched. The CDR3 is 15 residues long. CDR1 is SGHRS, CDR2 YFSETQ, per germline. DNA of the CDR3: TGCGCCAGCAGCCGGGGACTAGCGGACTACAATGAGCAGTTCTTC. It translates to CASSRGLADYNEQFF.

V usage is TRBV28 and J usage is TRBJ1-1, with 10 bases that match TRBD1. Germline values: CDR1 MDHEN, CDR2 SYDVKM. CDR3 size: 14 residues. V was pared by 11 bases and J by 5 bases, with 11 bases of the junction left unmatched. The CDR3 DNA reads TGTGCCTCGACCCTGACAGGGGGCGGAACTGAAGCTTTCTTT. Its protein product is CASTLTGGGTEAFF.

V is TRBV10-3 and J is TRBJ2-5; D possibly uses TRBD1 or TRBD2 (5 bases each). The V and J ends lost 11 bases and 0 bases respectively, with 13 bases between them. Germline CDR1 is ENHRY and CDR2 is SYGVKD. The CDR3 spans 13 residues. The CDR3 loop reads CAAFGGNQETQYF. DNA of the CDR3: TGTGCCGCATTTGGGGGAAACCAAGAGACCCAGTACTTC.

The chain links TRBV3-1 (or the pseudogene TRBV3-2) to TRBJ2-5, with TRBD1 matching over 7 bases. This CDR3 region has 14 residues. V was clipped by 7 bases and J by 7 bases; unmatched bases: 12. Germline CDR1 LGHDT, CDR2 YNNKEL (reference sequence). The CDR3 loop reads CASKGDRLEGTQYF. Here the CDR3 DNA reads TGTGCCAGCAAGGGGGACAGACTTGAGGGGACCCAGTACTTC.

The V and J genes are TRBV4-1 and TRBJ1-2; tentative D call: TRBD1 (5 bases). Between the trimmed V and J ends, which lost 1 base and 3 bases, there was a span of 12 bases. The CDR3 loop spans 15 amino acids. The V gene's germline CDR1 is MGHRA and CDR2 YSYEKL. The CDR3 DNA is TGCGCCAGCAGCCAAGCCGAGGGGAGAGACTATGGCTACACCTTC. It is translated as CASSQAEGRDYGYTF.

J is TRBJ1-4 and V is TRBV4-1, with D unresolved. Germline V gene sequence: CDR1 MGHRA, CDR2 YSYEKL. The CDR3 runs 13 residues. Trimming removed 0 bases from V and 7 bases from J, with 6 bases in between. CDR3 loop: CASSQDRAEKLFF. CDR3 sequence (DNA): TGCGCCAGCAGCCAAGACCGTGCTGAAAAACTGTTTTTT.

The chain recombines TRBV7-8 with TRBJ1-4, with 7 bases matching TRBD1. This CDR3 has 15 residues. V shed 4 bases and J 4 bases; nucleotides not matched to a gene: 6. Germline V gene data show CDR1 as SGHVS and CDR2 as FQNEAQ. The CDR3 loop reads CASSSETGINEKLFF. In DNA, the CDR3 is TGTGCCAGCAGCTCGGAGACAGGGATTAATGAAAAACTGTTTTTT.

The chain combines TRBV5-1 with TRBJ1-1; 8 bases align to TRBD1. The CDR3 runs to 14 residues. Germline CDR1 is SGHRS and CDR2 is YFSETQ. The V segment lost 4 bases and the J segment 1 base; nucleotides outside the gene matches: 3. The CDR3 region is CASSTTGGNTEAFF. In nucleotides, the CDR3 is TGCGCCAGCAGCACCACAGGGGGGAACACTGAAGCTTTCTTT.

The V call is TRBV5-6, the J call TRBJ2-1; possible D gene TRBD2, 7 bases. With 0 bases removed from V and 8 bases from J, the gap between germline ends came to 21 bases. Germline lookup yields CDR1 SGHDT and CDR2 YYEEEE. The CDR3 consists of 17 residues. CDR3 residues: CASSLEMGGGPNDEQFF. In DNA, the CDR3 is TGTGCCAGCAGCTTGGAAATGGGCGGGGGCCCGAACGATGAGCAGTTCTTC.

The chain joins TRBV10-3 to TRBJ2-2, with unresolved D. The CDR3 contains 12 residues. Germline lookup yields CDR1 ENHRY and CDR2 SYGVKD. V was pared by 6 bases and J by 11 bases, with 13 bases between. This chain's CDR3 is CAISTGPHELFF. CDR3 in DNA: TGTGCCATCAGCACCGGACCTCACGAGCTGTTTTTT.

The V call is TRBV3-1 (or the pseudogene TRBV3-2), the J call TRBJ1-3; D possibly corresponds to TRBD1 (6 bases). The CDR3 runs 17 residues. Trimming cost V 3 bases and J 1 base, with 16 bases left between them. CDR1 LGHDT and CDR2 YNNKEL come from the germline V gene (reference sequence). CDR3 nucleotide sequence: TGTGCCAGCAGCCAGCTTGGGGGGGCATCATCTGGAAACACCATATATTTT. This translates into CASSQLGGASSGNTIYF.

CDR3 region: CASSLSTSGRAGFSYNEQFF. The CDR3 region has the DNA TGTGCCAGCAGCCTTTCGACTAGCGGGAGGGCAGGGTTCTCCTACAATGAGCAGTTCTTC. The chain couples TRBV9 to TRBJ2-1; 14 nucleotides agree with TRBD2. The CDR3 is 20 residues long. CDR1 is SGDLS, CDR2 YYNGEE, per germline. Unmatched junction bases numbered 12, after V lost 4 bases and J lost 0 bases.

The chain combines TRBV7-9 with TRBJ1-1; the match to TRBD1 covers 9 bases. V gave up 4 bases and J gave up 4 bases; unmatched junction bases: 10. Germline CDR1 and CDR2: SEHNR and FQNEAQ (reference sequence). This CDR3 contains 16 residues. CDR3 coding DNA: TGTGCCAGCAGCTCCCCACAGGGGGCTATCAGCACTGAAGCTTTCTTT. Protein sequence: CASSSPQGAISTEAFF.

The table lists this clone with a count of one. V and J are TRBV12-3 or TRBV12-4 and TRBJ1-6; D gene uncertain. This CDR3 is 12 amino acids long. V lost 6 bases, J lost 9 bases, and 9 bases lay in between. Written as DNA, the CDR3 is TGTGCCAGCAGCAAAGCCCCTTCACCCCTCCACTTT. Its protein is CASSKAPSPLHF.

The chain recombines TRBV2 with TRBJ1-6, with TRBD1 matching 7 bases. Germline-derived CDR1 and CDR2 are SNHLY and FYNNEI. Losses at the gene ends were 5 bases for V and 7 bases for J; bases not matched to a gene: 2. CDR3 length: 13 amino acids. CDR3 sequence reads: CASSRDRNSPLHF. CDR3 nucleotide sequence: TGTGCCAGCAGTCGGGACAGAAATTCACCCCTCCACTTT.

In this sample, this clone turned up a few times. The J gene is TRBJ1-2, the V gene TRBV2; D not certain. In germline, CDR1 is SNHLY, CDR2 FYNNEI. This CDR3 has 11 amino acids. V lost 6 bases and J lost 5, with 7 bases in between. The DNA of the CDR3 is TGTGCCAGCAGAGAGTCTTATGGCTACACCTTC. It is translated as CASRESYGYTF.

The chain couples TRBV2 to TRBJ1-3; 7 bases map to TRBD1. The CDR3 has 14 amino acids. CDR1 SNHLY and CDR2 FYNNEI come from the germline V gene. The junction had 5 bases not matched to a gene; V was cut back by 7 bases and J by 2 bases. In DNA, the CDR3 is TGTGCCAGCACCAGGACAGGAACTGGAAACACCATATATTTT. Translation gives CASTRTGTGNTIYF.